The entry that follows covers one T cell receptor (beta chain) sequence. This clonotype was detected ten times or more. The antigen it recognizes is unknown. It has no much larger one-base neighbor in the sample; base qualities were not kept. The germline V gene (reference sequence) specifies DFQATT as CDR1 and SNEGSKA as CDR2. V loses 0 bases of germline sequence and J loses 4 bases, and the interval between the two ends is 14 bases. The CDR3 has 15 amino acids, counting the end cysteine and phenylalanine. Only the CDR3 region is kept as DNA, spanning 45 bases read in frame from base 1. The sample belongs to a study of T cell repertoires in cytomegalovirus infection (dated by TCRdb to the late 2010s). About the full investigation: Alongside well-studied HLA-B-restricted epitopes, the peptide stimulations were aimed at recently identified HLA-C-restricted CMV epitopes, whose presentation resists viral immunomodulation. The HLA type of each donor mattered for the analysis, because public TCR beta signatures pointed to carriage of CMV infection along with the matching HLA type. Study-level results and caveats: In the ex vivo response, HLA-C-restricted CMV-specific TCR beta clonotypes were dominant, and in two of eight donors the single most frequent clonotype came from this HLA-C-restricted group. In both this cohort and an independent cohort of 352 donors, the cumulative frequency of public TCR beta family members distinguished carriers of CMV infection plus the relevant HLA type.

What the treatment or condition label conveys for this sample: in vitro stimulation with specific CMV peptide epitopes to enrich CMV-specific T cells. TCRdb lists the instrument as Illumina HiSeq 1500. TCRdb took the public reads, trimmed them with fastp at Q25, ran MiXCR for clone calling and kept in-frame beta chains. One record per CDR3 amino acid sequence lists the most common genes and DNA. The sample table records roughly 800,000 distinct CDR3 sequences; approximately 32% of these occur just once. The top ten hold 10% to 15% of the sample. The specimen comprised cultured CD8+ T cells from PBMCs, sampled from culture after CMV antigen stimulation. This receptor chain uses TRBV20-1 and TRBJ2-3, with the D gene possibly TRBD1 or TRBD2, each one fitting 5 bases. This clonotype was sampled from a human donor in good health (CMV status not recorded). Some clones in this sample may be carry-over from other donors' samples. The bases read TGCAGTGCTAGAGATTGGACACGGGGTGCAGATACGCAGTATTTT. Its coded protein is CSARDWTRGADTQYF.